This record looks at one T cell receptor beta chain sequence and its context. The target antigen is unknown. This record belongs to a study of cytotoxic CD8 clonotypes in ibrutinib-treated CLL. About the study: Mean productive templates were approximately 230,000; mean productive rearrangements were around 86,000. Study results and caveats: Against age-matched healthy donors, baseline clonality ran higher and tracked circulating CD8+ T-cell counts.

The repertoire was sequenced with immunoSEQ multiplex PCR; TCRdb's copy has only in-frame clones and lacks some. The sample yields 200,000 to 250,000 clones, 70% seen once. The authors obtained approximately 2 micrograms of genomic DNA from cryopreserved PBMCs for TCR beta libraries. In germline, CDR1 is MNHEY, CDR2 SVGAGI. The CDR3 spans 16 residues. Trimming left V 0 bases short and J 0 bases short, with 9 bases between. This sequence was found in a human donor with chronic lymphocytic leukemia. Sequenced material: PBMCs, taken after 24 months of ibrutinib treatment. The chain recombines TRBV6-5 with TRBJ1-3; D unclear. The CDR3 sequence: CASSYSTANSGNTIYF. The CDR3 nucleotides read TGTGCCAGCAGTTACTCTACAGCTAACTCTGGAAACACCATATATTTT.